This paragraph reports one T cell receptor beta chain. Treatment: oral pan-JAK inhibitor, 5-10 mg twice daily. From germline, CDR1 is SGHRS and CDR2 YFSETQ. V lost 0 bases and J lost 7, with 10 bases in between. The CDR3 spans 14 residues. These data are taken from a study of CD8+ T cells in alopecia areata. Study summary: Treated patients took oral tofacitinib at 5 to 10 mg twice daily.

Sequencing used cDNA as its template, made by extracting RNA and reverse transcribing it. Repertoires were generated with immunoSEQ multiplex PCR, while TCRdb's copy carries only in-frame clones and drops some. Among around 300,000 clones listed, roughly 63% were seen once. The chain employs TRBV5-1 and TRBJ1-4, with D unclear. The starting material was CD4+ T cells sorted from blood, obtained at roughly week 53, from a patient treated with tofacitinib. The receptor was derived from a human donor with alopecia areata. As DNA, the CDR3 is TGCGCCAGCAGCTTGGATTTGGGAACTGAAAAACTGTTTTTT. It translates to CASSLDLGTEKLFF.